Following are 32 T cell receptor beta chains from one sample sequenced in a study of early T cells in non-severe SARS-CoV-2 infection. TCRdb redid the calling of the 5' RACE reads with MiXCR, one entry per CDR3 protein. The sample lists about 33,000 distinct CDR3 sequences, about 5% seen once, with roughly an eighth in the top ten. The sample comprised whole blood. Source of these receptors: an adult who was a healthcare worker with PCR-confirmed SARS-CoV-2 infection or an uninfected control (not recorded which).

This clonotype was counted at least ten times. The gene calls are TRBV3-1 and TRBJ2-7; tentatively, D is TRBD1 (6 bases). Germline assignment: CDR1 LGHDT and CDR2 YNNKEL (reference sequence). V was trimmed by 4 bases and J by 1 base, leaving 14 bases between them. The CDR3 contains 15 residues. CDR3 residues: CASSRGLVGSYEQYF. CDR3 bases: TGTGCCAGCAGCCGGGGGCTAGTGGGGTCCTACGAGCAGTACTTC.

In this sample, this clonotype turned up a few times. The CDR3 DNA reads TGTGCCAGCAGTCGAACAGGGAATGCCGGGGAGCTGTTTTTT. Its translation is CASSRTGNAGELFF. The V call is TRBV12-3 or TRBV12-4, the J call TRBJ2-2, with D possibly being TRBD1 (6 bases). Trimming took off 5 bases at V and 6 bases at J, with 13 bases between the two ends. The CDR3 covers 14 residues.

The chain is built from TRBV29-1 and TRBJ2-5, with D tentatively TRBD1 (6 bases). The CDR3 is 12 amino acids. The germline gives CDR1 SQVTM, CDR2 ANQGSEA. Trimming stripped 6 bases from V and 1 base from J, with 9 bases between. For the CDR3, the DNA is TGCAGCGTGGGACACTTCCAAGAGACCCAGTACTTC. Translating it yields CSVGHFQETQYF.

This clonotype was seen ten or more times. The gene calls are TRBV20-1 and TRBJ2-3; 10 positions match TRBD2. Per germline, CDR1 DFQATT and CDR2 SNEGSKA (reference sequence). There are 17 residues in the CDR3. Trimming cost V 0 bases and J 3 bases; bases outside gene matches: 9. The CDR3 bases are TGCAGTGCTAGAGATCAAAAGCGGGGGGGCACGACAGATACGCAGTATTTT. It encodes CSARDQKRGGTTDTQYF.

This clonotype was counted many times. J is TRBJ2-3 and V is TRBV7-3, with 13 positions matching TRBD2. Germline CDR1 is SGHTA and CDR2 is FQGTGA. V dropped 5 bases and J dropped 6; count of bases not matched to a gene: 5. CDR3 length: 15 amino acids. The CDR3 sequence is CASSPGLAGMDTQYF. Here the CDR3 DNA reads TGTGCCAGCAGCCCGGGACTAGCGGGGATGGATACGCAGTATTTT.

A note on this clonotype: A read error may be the cause here, since a much bigger clone is one base away. The rearrangement joins TRBV6-5 to TRBJ2-5; D is unclear. V dropped 5 bases and J dropped 3 bases, with 10 bases sitting between them. Germline values: CDR1 MNHEY, CDR2 SVGAGI. The CDR3 sequence is 13 residues long. Here the CDR3 reads CASSATQKETQYF. The CDR3, as DNA: TGTGCCAGCAGTGCGACGCAGAAAGAGACCCAGTACTTC.

At least ten counts were recorded for this clonotype. The chain employs TRBV29-1 and TRBJ2-5, with 8 bases matching TRBD1. CDR1 and CDR2 (germline): SQVTM, ANQGSEA. There are 14 residues in the CDR3. V trimming: 5 bases; J trimming: 1 base; junction bases outside the gene matches: 6. The chain's CDR3 is CSVPDRGPQETQYF. The CDR3 DNA follows: TGCAGCGTTCCTGACAGGGGTCCCCAAGAGACCCAGTACTTC. Full variable domain (rest looked up from reference TRBV29-1 and TRBJ2-5): SAVISQKPSRDICQRGTSLTIQCQVDSQVTMMFWYRQQPGQSLTLIATANQGSEATYESGFVIDKFPISRPNLTFSTLTVSNMSPEDSSIYLCSVPDRGPQETQYFGPGTRLLVL.

This clonotype was observed many times. V is TRBV29-1 and J is TRBJ2-3, with 7 bases fitting TRBD2. J lost 4 bases, V lost 6 bases, and 19 bases had no gene match. Germline V gene lookup returns CDR1 SQVTM and CDR2 ANQGSEA. This CDR3 has 17 residues. The CDR3 DNA is TGCAGCGTGGAAACGGGAGGCGAAGTGAGCCCTCCAGATACGCAGTATTTT. It translates to CSVETGGEVSPPDTQYF.

The chain uses TRBV20-1 and TRBJ1-4, with D possibly TRBD1 on 6 matching bases. CDR1 is DFQATT and CDR2 is SNEGSKA in the germline V gene (reference sequence). Trimming shortened V by 2 bases and J by 0 bases, and 13 bases separated the two germline ends. The CDR3 runs to 16 residues. CDR3 DNA: TGCAGTGCTAGAAGTCAGGGGTCTGCAACTAATGAAAAACTGTTTTTT. Protein sequence: CSARSQGSATNEKLFF.

This clonotype has a count of ten or more. V is TRBV6-5 and J is TRBJ1-2; no reliable D call. This CDR3 spans 12 amino acids. Trimming shortened V by 4 bases and J by 4 bases, and 7 bases separated the two germline ends. From germline, CDR1 is MNHEY and CDR2 SVGAGI. The CDR3 DNA follows: TGTGCCAGCAGTTCCCGGATCTATGGCTACACCTTC. Its translation is CASSSRIYGYTF.

Details on this clonotype: A much larger clone differs from this one at a single base, so this may be a read error. The chain carries TRBV20-1 and TRBJ1-6; TRBD1 matches at 7 bases. Germline values: CDR1 DFQATT, CDR2 SNEGSKA (reference sequence). The CDR3 contains 14 residues. This chain's CDR3 is CSASTGQPNSPLPF. The CDR3 DNA reads as TGCAGTGCTAGTACGGGACAGCCTAATTCACCCCTCCCCTTT.

This clonotype was seen many times. J is TRBJ1-5 and V is TRBV18; D not resolved. The germline CDR1 and CDR2 sequences are KGHSH and LQKENI. The CDR3 runs 13 residues. The ends were cut back, 3 bases at V and 7 bases at J, with 10 bases in the middle. CDR3 sequence: CASSPNEDQPQHF. Here the CDR3 DNA reads TGTGCCAGCTCACCGAATGAGGACCAGCCCCAGCATTTT.

CDR3 amino acids: CASGVGDWRGYTF. The CDR3 nucleotides read TGTGCCAGCGGAGTAGGGGATTGGCGTGGCTACACCTTC. The V and J genes are TRBV11-2 and TRBJ1-2, with a weak D call TRBD1 (5 bases). Trimming shortened V by 8 bases and J by 7 bases, and 17 bases separated the two germline ends. Germline values: CDR1 SGHAT, CDR2 FQNNGV. The CDR3 sequence is 13 residues long.

At least ten counts were recorded for this clonotype. The chain couples TRBV20-1 to TRBJ2-3; weak D call: TRBD1 (8 bases). The CDR3 totals 16 residues. The germline V and J ends were trimmed by 1 base and 3 bases, with 17 bases remaining between them. Per the germline V gene, CDR1 is DFQATT and CDR2 is SNEGSKA (reference sequence). The CDR3 sequence is CSARALQGGETDTQYF. DNA for the CDR3: TGCAGTGCTAGAGCTTTACAGGGGGGGGAGACAGATACGCAGTATTTT.

The chain joins TRBV7-3 to TRBJ2-1, with a weak D call TRBD2 (6 bases). V was pared by 2 bases and J by 5 bases, with 25 bases between. The germline gives CDR1 SGHTA, CDR2 FQGTGA. The CDR3 loop spans 19 amino acids. In nucleotides, the CDR3 is TGTGCCAGCAGCTTACGTCGGGGATCTGGGGGAGGTTCGGACAATGAGCAGTTCTTC. Translation: CASSLRRGSGGGSDNEQFF.

This clonotype appeared many times. The V and J genes are TRBV12-3 or TRBV12-4 and TRBJ1-1, with TRBD1 identical over 7 bases. The CDR3 runs to 14 residues. J was trimmed by 8 bases and V by 6 bases; bases with no gene match: 12. CDR3 bases: TGTGCCAGCAGAGAGGCAGGGGGAATCCCGGAAGCTTTCTTT. Amino acid sequence: CASREAGGIPEAFF.

This clonotype showed up many times. This chain connects TRBV4-1 to TRBJ2-1; weak D call: TRBD1 (5 bases). This CDR3 has 15 amino acids. Per the germline V gene, CDR1 is MGHRA and CDR2 is YSYEKL. V was pared by 0 bases and J by 7 bases, with 13 bases between. DNA for the CDR3: TGCGCCAGCAGCCAAGATCTGGCAGGGAAGAATGAGCAGTTCTTC. Protein: CASSQDLAGKNEQFF.

This rearrangement joins TRBV29-1 to TRBJ2-5, with D uncertain. There are 14 residues in the CDR3. V was pared by 3 bases and J by 2 bases, with 13 bases between. CDR1 and CDR2 from the germline V gene are SQVTM and ANQGSEA. This CDR3 reads CSVELRRSQETQYF. The DNA of the CDR3 is TGCAGCGTTGAGTTGCGCAGGTCACAAGAGACCCAGTACTTC.

Note on this clonotype: A much bigger clone sits one base away, suggesting this may be a read error. Since the CDR3 does not end with the conserved phenylalanine or tryptophan, this likely comes from a read error. The DNA is left out, because the CDR3 cannot be placed on it with certainty; the CDR3 is given as TCRdb lists it. This CDR3 is CASSQDSGVSGTDVY. The rearrangement uses TRBV3-1 and TRBJ2-1; no DNA check was done on the table's D call, TRBD2. The CDR3 region is 15 residues in length, termini included. Per germline, CDR1 LGHDT and CDR2 YNNKEL (reference sequence).

This clonotype was counted many times. The V call is TRBV7-2, the J call TRBJ2-7; 7 bases align to TRBD1. The CDR3 sequence is 15 residues long. The V and J ends lost 3 bases and 3 bases, in that order; junction bases with no gene match: 8. Germline V gene data show CDR1 as SGHTA and CDR2 as FQGNSA. CDR3 sequence reads: CASSLGTEAYYEQYF. CDR3 in DNA: TGTGCCAGCAGCTTGGGGACAGAAGCTTACTACGAGCAGTACTTC.

This clonotype was seen at least ten times. The chain has TRBV7-2 and TRBJ1-1; D might be TRBD1 (5 bases). The V gene lost 1 base and the J gene lost 3 bases, with 15 bases spanning the gap. This CDR3 has 16 amino acids. Germline V gives CDR1 SGHTA, CDR2 FQGNSA. This CDR3 is CASSLESGRKDTEAFF. CDR3 coding DNA: TGTGCCAGCAGCTTAGAGTCAGGGAGAAAGGACACTGAAGCTTTCTTT.

Many counts were recorded for this clonotype. The chain recombines TRBV11-2 with TRBJ1-4, with D maybe TRBD1 (5 bases). V was trimmed by 3 bases and J by 5 bases, leaving 13 bases between them. CDR3 length equals 15 residues. CDR1 is SGHAT, CDR2 FQNNGV, per germline. Here the CDR3 reads CASSFRAARNEKLFF. CDR3 nucleotide sequence: TGTGCCAGCAGCTTCAGGGCCGCGCGAAATGAAAAACTGTTTTTT.

This clonotype was counted at least ten times. The chain recombines TRBV28 with TRBJ2-3; weak D call: TRBD2 (6 bases). This CDR3 is 15 amino acids long. Between the trimmed V and J ends, which lost 6 bases and 1 base, there was a span of 14 bases. Per the germline V gene, CDR1 is MDHEN and CDR2 is SYDVKM. CDR3 nucleotides: TGTGCCAGCAGGTTCTCGGGCGGGGGCACAGATACGCAGTATTTT. Its protein product is CASRFSGGGTDTQYF.

This clonotype was seen ten or more times. This chain links TRBV19 with TRBJ2-1, with D possibly called TRBD1 or TRBD2 (5 bases each). The CDR3 loop spans 15 amino acids. CDR1 is LNHDA, CDR2 SQIVND, per germline (reference sequence). The germline V and J ends were trimmed by 3 bases and 5 bases, with 14 bases remaining between them. The CDR3 DNA is TGTGCCAGTAGTATCGGGGACCGGTGGGACAATGAGCAGTTCTTC. This gives the protein CASSIGDRWDNEQFF.

V gene TRBV28 combines with J gene TRBJ1-1; unclear D gene. CDR1 MDHEN and CDR2 SYDVKM come from the germline V gene. Trimming took 5 bases from V and 8 from J, leaving 24 bases between them. The CDR3 has 16 amino acids. The DNA of the CDR3 is TGTGCCAGCAGTCCTCCCTCCGGCGGGCGTCCGGGGGAAGCTTTCTTT. Amino acid sequence: CASSPPSGGRPGEAFF.

In this sample, this clonotype turned up many times. The V and J genes are TRBV29-1 and TRBJ2-3; 7 bases match TRBD1. The CDR3 sequence is 14 residues long. J lost 2 bases, V lost 7 bases, and 9 bases had no gene match. Germline-derived CDR1 and CDR2 are SQVTM and ANQGSEA. The CDR3 reads CSGLDRTSTDTQYF. The CDR3 nucleotides are TGCAGCGGACTGGACAGGACTTCCACAGATACGCAGTATTTT.

The chain combines TRBV18 with TRBJ2-3; no definite D call. V gave up 2 bases and J gave up 0 bases, with 12 bases separating them. The CDR3 spans 16 residues. The germline CDR1 and CDR2 sequences are KGHSH and LQKENI. The chain's CDR3 is CASSPRGIPSTDTQYF. The DNA of the CDR3 is TGTGCCAGCTCACCAAGAGGCATTCCTAGCACAGATACGCAGTATTTT.

There are many counts of this clonotype. The CDR3 sequence: CASTKGGGGFKNSPLHF. CDR3 in DNA: TGTGCCAGCACCAAGGGGGGAGGAGGGTTCAAGAATTCACCCCTCCACTTT. The V call is TRBV12-3 or TRBV12-4, the J call TRBJ1-6, with D perhaps matching TRBD1 (6 bases). Trimming left V 7 bases short and J 7 bases short, with 23 bases between. The CDR3 runs 17 residues.

The genes are TRBV2 and TRBJ1-3, with TRBD1 as a possible D gene (6 bases). The CDR3 totals 15 residues. CDR1 is SNHLY and CDR2 is FYNNEI in the germline V gene. With 6 bases removed from V and 4 bases from J, the gap between germline ends came to 16 bases. Written as DNA, the CDR3 is TGTGCCAGCAGCCCTCTAACAGGGTCCGGAAACACCATATATTTT. Its translation is CASSPLTGSGNTIYF.

The rearrangement uses TRBV7-2 and TRBJ2-3, with D unclear. V was pared by 1 base and J by 2 bases, with 7 bases between. Germline V CDR1 and CDR2: SGHTA, FQGNSA. This CDR3 comprises 14 residues. For the CDR3, the DNA is TGTGCCAGCAGCTTAGAACTCATCACAGATACGCAGTATTTT. Its translation is CASSLELITDTQYF.

This clonotype was counted many times. This CDR3 reads CASERAAGGGGEETQYF. The CDR3 nucleotides read TGTGCCAGCGAGAGGGCCGCAGGAGGGGGGGGAGAAGAGACCCAGTACTTC. The chain carries TRBV2 and TRBJ2-5, with TRBD2 as a possible D gene (7 bases). Germline V gene data show CDR1 as SNHLY and CDR2 as FYNNEI. Trimming cost V 8 bases and J 3 bases, with 25 bases left between them. The CDR3 is 17 residues long.

This clonotype appeared a few times. CDR3 in amino acids: CSASRGLGNTEAFF. The CDR3 DNA sequence: TGCAGTGCCAGTAGGGGGCTGGGTAACACTGAAGCTTTCTTT. The chain is built from TRBV20-1 and TRBJ1-1, with 7 bases identical to TRBD1. V lost 6 bases and J lost 2; bases outside the gene matches: 9. There are 14 residues in the CDR3. Germline CDR1 DFQATT, CDR2 SNEGSKA (reference sequence).